The 18 T cell receptor beta chains in this list originate from one sample, sequenced in a study of metastatic and nonmetastatic thyroid tumors. Using MiXCR, TCRdb reanalyzed the PCR reads. The sample shows 23,000 or so clones, 20% to 25% of them seen only once. Patients had received no treatment of any kind before thyroid surgery. The source material was blood. These receptors were collected from a male donor with papillary thyroid cancer or a benign thyroid nodule (not recorded which). Some clones in this sample may be carry-over from other donors' samples.

In its sample, this clone was seen once. The rearrangement links TRBV11-2 to TRBJ2-1, with 11 bases fitting TRBD2. Germline V lookup: CDR1 SGHAT, CDR2 FQNNGV. V lost 2 bases and J lost 7; bases outside the gene matches: 13. The CDR3 consists of 18 residues. The CDR3 bases are TGTGCCAGCAGCTTACATGTGACTAGCGGGACCGGTTGGAATGAGCAGTTCTTC. Translation: CASSLHVTSGTGWNEQFF.

This clone was seen at least ten times. V usage is TRBV11-2 and J usage is TRBJ2-1, with TRBD2 matching over 7 bases. CDR3 length: 15 residues. V lost 1 base to trimming and J lost 6 bases; unmatched junction nucleotides: 6. In germline, CDR1 is SGHAT, CDR2 FQNNGV. CDR3: CASSLAGGSGNEQFF. In DNA, the CDR3 is TGTGCCAGCAGCTTAGCCGGGGGGTCGGGCAATGAGCAGTTCTTC.

The chain recombines TRBV30 with TRBJ2-2, with TRBD2 matching over 10 bases. Germline assignment: CDR1 GTSNPN and CDR2 SVGIG (reference sequence). The CDR3 runs 15 residues. J lost 7 bases, V lost 0 bases, and 5 bases had no gene match. The CDR3 sequence is CAWSVAGGPNGELFF. As DNA, the CDR3 is TGTGCCTGGAGTGTAGCGGGGGGGCCGAACGGGGAGCTGTTTTTT.

This clone has a count of ten or more. This chain uses TRBV12-3 or TRBV12-4 with TRBJ2-5; either TRBD1 or TRBD2 may supply D (5 bases each). This CDR3 is 14 amino acids long. Deletions cut 5 bases from V and 9 bases from J, with 19 bases between. The CDR3 spells CASSPLDGPGPQYF. CDR3 sequence (DNA): TGTGCCAGCAGTCCTCTGGACGGACCGGGGCCCCAGTACTTC.

This clone was seen ten or more times. The chain is built from TRBV29-1 and TRBJ2-3; D gene unclear. Germline V CDR1 and CDR2: SQVTM, ANQGSEA. The CDR3 covers 12 residues. Trimming took 1 base from V and 1 from J, leaving 3 bases between them. CDR3 sequence: CSVEVGTDTQYF. Written as DNA, the CDR3 is TGCAGCGTTGAAGTTGGCACAGATACGCAGTATTTT.

This clone was seen at least ten times. The V gene is TRBV6-1, the J gene TRBJ2-5; 8 bases align to TRBD1. Germline CDR1 and CDR2: MNHNS and SASEGT. This CDR3 contains 15 residues. Trimming cost V 2 bases and J 0 bases; bases outside gene matches: 2. The CDR3 protein is CASSETGGYQETQYF. The CDR3, as DNA: TGTGCCAGCAGTGAAACAGGGGGGTACCAAGAGACCCAGTACTTC.

Within the sample, this clone is medium-sized. CDR3 DNA sequence: TGTGCCAGCAGCTTTCGGGGGGCATACGAGCAGTACTTC. It encodes CASSFRGAYEQYF. The rearrangement uses TRBV11-3 and TRBJ2-7; possible D gene TRBD2, 7 bases. V was pared by 3 bases and J by 4 bases, with 10 bases between. The CDR3 runs 13 residues. Germline CDR1 reads SGHNT; CDR2 reads YENEEA.

This clone was seen ten or more times. This chain connects TRBV5-1 to TRBJ2-3; the match to TRBD2 covers 8 bases. J lost 2 bases, V lost 4 bases, and 9 bases had no gene match. The germline V gene has CDR1 SGHRS and CDR2 YFSETQ. CDR3 size: 16 residues. CDR3 region: CASSTVGSGATDTQYF. CDR3 DNA: TGCGCCAGCAGCACTGTGGGTAGCGGGGCCACAGATACGCAGTATTTT.

The chain is built from TRBV11-3 and TRBJ2-5; D unresolved. This CDR3 has 13 amino acids. V was clipped by 1 base and J by 5 bases, with 8 bases between them. Looked up from germline, CDR1 is SGHNT and CDR2 is YENEEA. The CDR3 DNA follows: TGTGCCAGCAGCTTAGCCCCCCGGGAGACCCAGTACTTC. It encodes CASSLAPRETQYF.

This clone has at least ten counts. This chain connects TRBV2 to TRBJ1-2, with D tentatively TRBD1 (5 bases). Per germline, CDR1 SNHLY and CDR2 FYNNEI. Trimming took 1 base from V and 5 from J, leaving 11 bases between them. The CDR3 is 14 residues long. Written as DNA, the CDR3 is TGTGCCAGCAGTGAAGATGACAGATATTATGGCTACACCTTC. It encodes CASSEDDRYYGYTF.

At least ten counts were recorded for this clone. The junction and the germline gene differ at one end; a read error may be behind it. Within the sample, other DNA sequences also encode this same CDR3. This chain links TRBV5-1 with TRBJ1-6; possibly TRBD1 for D (6 bases). The germline gives CDR1 SGHRS, CDR2 YFSETQ. The CDR3 extends over 16 amino acids. CDR3 protein: CASSLEGDSYNSPLRF. Written as DNA, the CDR3 is TGCGCCAGCAGCTTGGAGGGGGACTCCTATAATTCACCCCTCCGCTTT.

This clone was counted a few times. This chain links TRBV6-1 with TRBJ1-1; no reliable D call. The CDR3 has 11 amino acids. The germline V gene has CDR1 MNHNS and CDR2 SASEGT. Trimming stripped 7 bases from V and 4 bases from J, with 7 bases between. The CDR3 spells CASTGFTEAFF. The CDR3 DNA reads TGTGCCAGCACGGGCTTCACTGAAGCTTTCTTT.

This clone was detected ten times or more. At the DNA level, this CDR3 is encoded by other sequences in the same sample as well. In nucleotides, the CDR3 is TGTGCCAGCACCGTACCCGGACAGAACAATGAGCAGTTCTTC. Its translation is CASTVPGQNNEQFF. The chain has TRBV27 and TRBJ2-1, with D possibly matching TRBD1 (6 bases). Trimming left V 7 bases short and J 5 bases short, with 15 bases between. This CDR3 is 14 amino acids long. CDR1 MNHEY and CDR2 SMNVEV come from the germline V gene (reference sequence).

Ten or more counts support this clone. The chain uses TRBV19 and TRBJ1-2; no clear D gene. This CDR3 has 13 residues. V lost 3 bases and J lost 3, with 8 bases in between. Germline-derived CDR1 and CDR2 are LNHDA and SQIVND (reference sequence). CDR3 nucleotide sequence: TGTGCCAGTAGTATGAGGAACTACTATGGCTACACCTTC. Translating gives CASSMRNYYGYTF.

Many counts were recorded for this clone. This chain links TRBV13 with TRBJ2-5; D perhaps matches TRBD1 (6 bases). The CDR3 consists of 13 residues. Germline values: CDR1 PRHDT, CDR2 FYEKMQ (reference sequence). Trimming removed 1 base from V and 4 bases from J, with 7 bases in between. CDR3 sequence: CASSLEGGETQYF. CDR3 sequence (DNA): TGTGCCAGCAGCTTAGAAGGGGGAGAGACCCAGTACTTC.

This clone occurred many times. The chain has TRBV6-1 and TRBJ2-7; tentatively, D is TRBD1 (5 bases). Germline loops: CDR1 MNHNS, CDR2 SASEGT. The ends were cut back, 10 bases at V and 3 bases at J, with 13 bases in the middle. The CDR3 extends over 12 amino acids. CDR3 sequence reads: CANRHDSYEQYF. The CDR3 DNA follows: TGTGCCAACAGACACGACAGCTACGAGCAGTACTTC.

This clone was found many times. The rearrangement uses TRBV5-5 and TRBJ2-4; 7 bases align to TRBD1. The CDR3 sequence is 15 residues long. Trimming took 6 bases from V and 0 from J; bases not matched to a gene: 6. Germline lookup yields CDR1 SGHKS and CDR2 YYEKEE (reference sequence). The CDR3 reads CASTSTGLAKNIQYF. The CDR3 DNA is TGTGCCAGCACCTCGACAGGGCTAGCCAAAAACATTCAGTACTTC.

The sample holds many counts of this clone. The chain joins TRBV3-1 to TRBJ2-1, with TRBD2 identical over 8 bases. Germline V gives CDR1 LGHDT, CDR2 YNNKEL (reference sequence). This CDR3 spans 16 amino acids. Unmatched junction bases numbered 9, after V lost 1 base and J lost 7 bases. DNA for the CDR3: TGTGCCAGCAGCCAAGGGTGGGGTAGCGGGGTTAATGAGCAGTTCTTC. Translation gives CASSQGWGSGVNEQFF.